The present T cell receptor (beta chain) was sequenced within a study of PD-1 blockade in classical Hodgkin lymphoma. Whole-study results and caveats: When set against healthy donors, newly diagnosed patients were reported to show lower baseline TCR diversity. Nothing has yet pinned down what causes the repertoire differences, possibly disease activity or prior therapy.

V gave up 3 bases and J gave up 6 bases; unmatched junction bases: 1. The CDR3 loop spans 12 amino acids. The time point is: newly diagnosed, previously untreated cHL patient sample. Thawed PBMCs were the source of CD4+ T cells, purified by magnetic negative selection. To note about this clone: Its antigen is currently unknown.

Some clones are missing from TCRdb's copy, which holds only in-frame ones; the method was immunoSEQ multiplex PCR. Of 20,000 to 25,000 clones listed, roughly nine tenths are singletons. This clonotype originated in a human donor with classical Hodgkin lymphoma. The chain has TRBV7-1 and TRBJ2-7, with 8 nucleotides matching TRBD1. TRBV7-1 is noted as an ORF with a role that remains uncertain. The sequenced sample was CD4+ T cells from blood. CDR3 bases: TGTGCCAGCAGCTCTGACAGGGGCGAGCAGTACTTC. Its protein is CASSSDRGEQYF.